Each of the 16 T cell receptor beta chains below was sequenced from the same sample in a study of CD8 T cells in Susac syndrome. Random-hexamer reverse transcription was applied to roughly 0.5 to 1 ug RNA. TCRdb recomputed calls from the immunoSEQ multiplex PCR reads with MiXCR, one row per CDR3 protein. This table has just over 300,000 distinct CDR3 sequences, roughly nine tenths appearing once. Material: CD4+ T cells from PBMCs. These receptors all come from a human donor with multiple sclerosis.

As DNA, the CDR3 is TGTGCCAGTAGGGTATCACTAGCTGCCGAGACCCAGTACTTC. As protein: CASRVSLAAETQYF. This chain connects TRBV19 to TRBJ2-5, with a possible D match to TRBD2 (6 bases). V shed 6 bases and J shed 5 bases, with 16 bases lying between them. Germline V CDR1 and CDR2: LNHDA, SQIVND (reference sequence). This CDR3 has 14 amino acids.

The table lists this clonotype with a few counts. CDR3 nucleotide sequence: TGCAGTGCTAGAGTTACAGGGAATCAGCCCCAGCATTTT. Translation gives CSARVTGNQPQHF. The chain combines TRBV20-1 with TRBJ1-5, with D tentatively TRBD1 (6 bases). This CDR3 is 13 amino acids long. Trimming removed 1 base from V and 4 bases from J, with 8 bases in between. Germline V lookup: CDR1 DFQATT, CDR2 SNEGSKA (reference sequence).

This clonotype was seen once. The gene calls are TRBV14 and TRBJ2-7, with no clear D. This CDR3 spans 12 amino acids. Trimming stripped 0 bases from V and 5 bases from J, with 5 bases between. Germline V gene sequence: CDR1 SGHDN, CDR2 FVKESK. The CDR3 sequence is CASSQDLHEQYF. In DNA, the CDR3 is TGTGCCAGCAGCCAAGATCTCCACGAGCAGTACTTC.

The chain links TRBV20-1 to TRBJ1-5; D may be TRBD1 (5 bases). The CDR3 sequence is 12 residues long. V dropped 0 bases and J dropped 5 bases, with 5 bases sitting between them. CDR1 and CDR2 (germline): DFQATT, SNEGSKA (reference sequence). CDR3 sequence: CSAREGDQPQHF. The CDR3 DNA follows: TGCAGTGCTAGAGAGGGGGATCAGCCCCAGCATTTT.

This rearrangement joins TRBV3-1 to TRBJ1-1; the D is unclear. CDR3 length: 13 residues. V was clipped by 3 bases and J by 5 bases, with 10 bases between them. Germline loops: CDR1 LGHDT, CDR2 YNNKEL (reference sequence). This CDR3 reads CASSHRDITEAFF. The CDR3 bases are TGTGCCAGCAGCCACCGTGACATAACTGAAGCTTTCTTT.

The chain couples TRBV14 to TRBJ1-1; D not certain. Trimming shortened V by 8 bases and J by 6 bases, and 16 bases separated the two germline ends. The CDR3 consists of 13 residues. Germline V CDR1 and CDR2: SGHDN, FVKESK. CDR3 coding DNA: TGTGCCAGCCAGGACCCCTATAGTGCTGAAGCTTTCTTT. Translating it yields CASQDPYSAEAFF.

The chain joins TRBV20-1 to TRBJ2-7; 9 positions match TRBD1. The CDR3 loop spans 12 amino acids. Germline CDR1 is DFQATT and CDR2 is SNEGSKA (reference sequence). V dropped 4 bases and J dropped 6; count of bases not matched to a gene: 4. The DNA of the CDR3 is TGCAGTGCTACGACAGGGGGGATCGAGCAGTACTTC. As protein: CSATTGGIEQYF.

This chain connects TRBV12-3 or TRBV12-4 to TRBJ2-5, with D uncertain. V was cut by 3 bases and J by 4 bases, with 6 bases left in between. This CDR3 comprises 12 residues. CDR3 in amino acids: CASSLSVETQYF. The CDR3 region has the DNA TGTGCCAGCAGTTTGAGTGTAGAGACCCAGTACTTC.

The genes are TRBV29-1 and TRBJ1-3; D is unresolved. CDR1 SQVTM and CDR2 ANQGSEA come from the germline V gene. This CDR3 contains 11 residues. Trimming left V 5 bases short and J 0 bases short, with 2 bases between. Written as DNA, the CDR3 is TGCAGCGTTCGCTCTGGAAACACCATATATTTT. It encodes CSVRSGNTIYF.

V is TRBV7-2 and J is TRBJ2-2, with D uncertain. V was trimmed by 4 bases and J by 0 bases, leaving 12 bases between them. This CDR3 spans 16 amino acids. In germline, CDR1 is SGHTA, CDR2 FQGNSA. The CDR3 DNA reads TGTGCCAGCAGCTCCCGCCTACTCACGAACACCGGGGAGCTGTTTTTT. This gives the protein CASSSRLLTNTGELFF.

The chain recombines TRBV29-1 with TRBJ2-1; TRBD2 matches at 9 bases. The CDR3 is made up of 17 amino acids. V trimming: 5 bases; J trimming: 4 bases; junction bases outside the gene matches: 15. Per the germline V gene, CDR1 is SQVTM and CDR2 is ANQGSEA. The CDR3 reads CSVPLPSGDLNYNEQFF. The CDR3 bases are TGCAGCGTTCCCCTCCCTAGCGGGGATCTAAATTACAATGAGCAGTTCTTC.

The chain links TRBV6-5 to TRBJ1-1; D not certain. The V end was cut by 6 bases, the J end by 1 base, with 15 bases between. The CDR3 totals 15 residues. Germline V CDR1 and CDR2: MNHEY, SVGAGI. CDR3 DNA sequence: TGTGCCAGCAGGCAAACAGTAAATGCGAACACTGAAGCTTTCTTT. Its translation is CASRQTVNANTEAFF.

This clonotype showed up just once. The chain links TRBV6-2 or TRBV6-3 to TRBJ1-3; D might be TRBD1 (5 bases). The CDR3 sequence is 14 residues long. Germline values: CDR1 MNHEY, CDR2 SVGEGT. V was pared by 7 bases and J by 4 bases, with 14 bases between. The CDR3 spells CASTNRIPGNTIYF. As DNA, the CDR3 is TGTGCCAGCACCAACAGGATCCCGGGAAACACCATATATTTT.

V and J are TRBV5-1 and TRBJ2-1; TRBD2 matches at 8 bases. In germline, CDR1 is SGHRS, CDR2 YFSETQ. The V segment lost 7 bases and the J segment 8 bases; nucleotides outside the gene matches: 23. This CDR3 spans 18 amino acids. CDR3 sequence: CASGRQMLGAGERDEQFF. The CDR3 nucleotides read TGCGCCAGCGGAAGACAAATGCTAGGAGCGGGAGAACGGGATGAGCAGTTCTTC.

The J gene is TRBJ2-5, the V gene TRBV29-1, with TRBD1 matching over 12 bases. CDR1 and CDR2 (germline): SQVTM, ANQGSEA. After removal of 7 bases from V and 6 bases from J, the junction contained 3 bases not matched to a gene. The CDR3 length is 12 residues. The CDR3 bases are TGCAGCGGGGGACAGGGGGCGAAGACCCAGTACTTC. Translating gives CSGGQGAKTQYF.

This chain links TRBV7-2 with TRBJ1-5; TRBD1 is a possible D gene (5 bases). Germline V lookup: CDR1 SGHTA, CDR2 FQGNSA. Trimming took 5 bases from V and 7 from J, leaving 15 bases between them. This CDR3 is built from 14 residues. The CDR3 DNA sequence: TGTGCCAGCAGCCGTCGCGAGCGGGGCCAGCCCCAGCATTTT. It specifies CASSRRERGQPQHF.